The TCR beta chain under discussion was sequenced for a study of T cells in Graves' hyperthyroidism and ophthalmopathy. Study findings and constraints: Appearing also in blood were most of the thyroid clonotypes expanded above 0.001.

Individuals with ophthalmopathy presented a Clinical Activity Score of at least 3, a NOSPECS grade of at least 4 and a duration under 3 months. Clinical symptoms, serum thyroxine, TRAb, thyroid ultrasound and orbital computed tomography informed diagnoses. Notes on this clonotype: Its cognate antigen is unknown.

TCR beta CDR3 regions were amplified from RNA transcripts. The HTBI set primed first-round TCR CDR3 RT-PCR. Each CDR3 protein is one row after TCRdb ran MiXCR on the multiplex PCR reads. The sample contains almost 250,000 distinct CDR3 sequences, approximately 25% of which appear only once. Germline V gene sequence: CDR1 SGDLS, CDR2 YYNGEE. This CDR3 contains 15 residues. With 0 bases clipped from V and 3 bases from J, the junction kept 4 bases outside the gene matches. Sequencing used blood. The receptor was derived from a middle-aged woman with Graves' ophthalmopathy. The V gene is TRBV9, the J gene TRBJ2-7, with 9 nucleotides matching TRBD1. The CDR3 loop is CASSVAATGGYEQYF. CDR3 sequence (DNA): TGTGCCAGCAGCGTAGCTGCGACAGGGGGCTACGAGCAGTACTTC.